This T cell receptor (beta chain) was captured by sequencing in a study of cytomegalovirus exposure and HLA in healthy donors. Study-level background: Earlier, 100 million or so unique TCR beta sequences were recovered from approximately 200 million T cells by an analysis.

There are 16 residues in the CDR3. The PCR was carried out with 60 Vbeta primers and 13 Jbeta primers. The table came from immunoSEQ multiplex PCR; TCRdb's copy has only in-frame clones and leaves some out. The sample has 35,000 to 55,000 clones; over 55% are singletons. Every donor was a healthy person donating bone marrow. The material sequenced was PBMCs. This sequence joins TRBV12-2 and TRBJ2-7; TRBD2 was called by the table and not checked on the DNA. TRBV12-2 is tagged as a pseudogene. This sequence was found in a man aged 55 to 70 in good health and CMV-seropositive. CDR3 sequence (DNA): TGTGCAAGTCGCTTATCAGTCGAGGTAATGGGCTACGAGCAGTACTTC. The encoded protein is CASRLSVEVMGYEQYF.